This paragraph reports one T cell receptor beta chain. The target antigen is unknown. Unique molecular identifiers were used in preparing the TCRbeta library. Using its own MiXCR run on the PCR reads, TCRdb lists one record per CDR3 protein. The sample lists 500,000 or so distinct CDR3 sequences, about an eighth occurring once. These data come from a study of T-cell reconstitution after alpha-beta-depleted transplantation in children. Study-wide points: Some patients owed their high day-60 TCRbeta diversity to surviving recipient T cells and thymic progenitors.

CDR1 SGHRS and CDR2 YFSETQ come from the germline V gene. This CDR3 comprises 11 residues. V dropped 0 bases and J dropped 7 bases, with 4 bases sitting between them. The receptor's source is a female patient aged 2 to 10 who had a stem cell transplant for aplastic anemia, so the T cells may come from the graft donor. The genes are TRBV5-1 and TRBJ1-1; D call uncertain. The source was PBMCs, mostly from graft donor cells, collected 180 days after TCRalphabeta/CD19-depleted stem cell transplant. The CDR3 protein is CASSLGNEAFF. In DNA form, the CDR3 reads TGCGCCAGCAGCTTGGGGAATGAAGCTTTCTTT.